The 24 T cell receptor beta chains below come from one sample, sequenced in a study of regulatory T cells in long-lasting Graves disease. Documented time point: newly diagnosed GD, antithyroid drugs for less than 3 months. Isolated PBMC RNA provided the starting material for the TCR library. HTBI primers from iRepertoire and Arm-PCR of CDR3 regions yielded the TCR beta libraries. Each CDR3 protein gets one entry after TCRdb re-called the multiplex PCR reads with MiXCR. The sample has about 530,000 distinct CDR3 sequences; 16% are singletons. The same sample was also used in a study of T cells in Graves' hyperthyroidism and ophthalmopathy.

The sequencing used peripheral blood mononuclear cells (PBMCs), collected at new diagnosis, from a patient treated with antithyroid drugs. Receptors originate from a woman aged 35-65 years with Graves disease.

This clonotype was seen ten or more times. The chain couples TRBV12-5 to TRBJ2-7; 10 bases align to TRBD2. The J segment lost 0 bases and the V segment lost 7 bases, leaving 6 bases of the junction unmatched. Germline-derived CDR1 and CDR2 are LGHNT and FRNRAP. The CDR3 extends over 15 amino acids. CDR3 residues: CASVSSGGSSYEQYF. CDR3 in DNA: TGTGCTAGTGTTAGTAGCGGGGGGTCCTCCTACGAGCAGTACTTC. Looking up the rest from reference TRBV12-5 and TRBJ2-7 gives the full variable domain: DARVTQTPRHKVTEMGQEVTMRCQPILGHNTVFWYRQTMMQGLELLAYFRNRAPLDDSGMPKDRFSAEMPDATLATLKIQPSEPRDSAVYFCASVSSGGSSYEQYFGPGTRLTVT.

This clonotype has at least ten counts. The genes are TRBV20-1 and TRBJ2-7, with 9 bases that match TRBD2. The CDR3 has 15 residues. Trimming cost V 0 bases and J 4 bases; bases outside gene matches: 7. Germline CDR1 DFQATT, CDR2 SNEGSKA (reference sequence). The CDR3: CSARDPAGGGYEQYF. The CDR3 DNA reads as TGCAGTGCTAGAGATCCGGCGGGGGGGGGTTACGAGCAGTACTTC.

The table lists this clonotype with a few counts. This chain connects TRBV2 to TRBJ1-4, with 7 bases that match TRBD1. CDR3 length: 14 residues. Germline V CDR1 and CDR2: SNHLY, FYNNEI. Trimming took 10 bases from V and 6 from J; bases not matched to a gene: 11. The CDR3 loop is CAISGGTDYEKLFF. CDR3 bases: TGTGCCATTTCTGGAGGGACAGACTATGAAAAACTGTTTTTT.

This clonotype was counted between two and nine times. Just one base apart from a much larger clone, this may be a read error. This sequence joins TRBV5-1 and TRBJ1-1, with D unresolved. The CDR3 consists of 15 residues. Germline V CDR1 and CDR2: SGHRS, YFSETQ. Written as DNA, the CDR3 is TGCGCCAACAGCTTGGAAGCCCAAATGAACACTGAAGCTTTCTTT. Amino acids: CANSLEAQMNTEAFF.

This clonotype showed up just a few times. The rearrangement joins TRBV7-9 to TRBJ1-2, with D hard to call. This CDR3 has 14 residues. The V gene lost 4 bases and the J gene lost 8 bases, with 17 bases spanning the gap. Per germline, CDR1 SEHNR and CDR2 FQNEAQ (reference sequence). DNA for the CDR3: TGTGCCAGCAGCTACTCCGGGCCCCTCGGGGGCTACACCTTC. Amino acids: CASSYSGPLGGYTF.

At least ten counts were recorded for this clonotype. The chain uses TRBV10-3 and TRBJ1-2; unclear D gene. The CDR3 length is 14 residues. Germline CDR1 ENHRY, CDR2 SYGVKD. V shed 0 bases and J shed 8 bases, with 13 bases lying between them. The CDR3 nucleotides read TGTGCCATCAGTGAGTCAAAGGGCCACGAGGGCTACACCTTC. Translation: CAISESKGHEGYTF.

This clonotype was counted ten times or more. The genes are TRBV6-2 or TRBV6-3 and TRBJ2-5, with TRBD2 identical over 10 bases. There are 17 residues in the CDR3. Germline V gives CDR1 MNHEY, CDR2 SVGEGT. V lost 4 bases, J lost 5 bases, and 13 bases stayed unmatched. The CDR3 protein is CASSSLLSGGPGETQYF. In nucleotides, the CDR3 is TGTGCCAGCAGTTCTTTACTTAGCGGGGGGCCAGGGGAGACCCAGTACTTC.

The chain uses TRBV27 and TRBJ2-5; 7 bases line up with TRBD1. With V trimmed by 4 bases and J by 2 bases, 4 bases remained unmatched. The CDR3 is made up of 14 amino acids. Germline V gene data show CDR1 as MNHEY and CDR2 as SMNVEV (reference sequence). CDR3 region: CASSSRDRQETQYF. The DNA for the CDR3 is TGTGCCAGCAGTTCCCGGGACAGACAAGAGACCCAGTACTTC.

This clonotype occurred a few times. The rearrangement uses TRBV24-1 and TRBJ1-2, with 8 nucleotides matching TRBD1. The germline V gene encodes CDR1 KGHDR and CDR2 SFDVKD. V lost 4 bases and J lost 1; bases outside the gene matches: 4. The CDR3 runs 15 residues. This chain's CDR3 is CATSDRTGNNYGYTF. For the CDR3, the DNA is TGTGCCACCAGTGACCGGACAGGGAATAACTATGGCTACACCTTC.

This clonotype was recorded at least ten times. The CDR3 DNA is TGTGCCAGCAGCCAAGATCTCCTAGTGAACGGCAATGAGCAGTTCTTC. It yields the protein CASSQDLLVNGNEQFF. The genes are TRBV3-1 and TRBJ2-1; D gene ambiguous. The germline gives CDR1 LGHDT, CDR2 YNNKEL (reference sequence). The CDR3 consists of 16 residues. V lost 0 bases to trimming and J lost 6 bases, with 15 bases between them.

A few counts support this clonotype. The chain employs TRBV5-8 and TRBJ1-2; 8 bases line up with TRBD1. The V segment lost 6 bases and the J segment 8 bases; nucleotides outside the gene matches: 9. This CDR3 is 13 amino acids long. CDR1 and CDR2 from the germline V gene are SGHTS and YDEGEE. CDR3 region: CASTRAGGNGYTF. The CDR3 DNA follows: TGTGCCAGCACCCGGGCAGGGGGCAACGGCTACACCTTC. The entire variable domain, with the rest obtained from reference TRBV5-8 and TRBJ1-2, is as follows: EAGVTQSPTHLIKTRGQQATLRCSPISGHTSVYWYQQALGLGLQFLLWYDEGEERNRGNFPPRFSGRQFPNYSSELNVNALELEDSALYLCASTRAGGNGYTFGSGTRLTVV.

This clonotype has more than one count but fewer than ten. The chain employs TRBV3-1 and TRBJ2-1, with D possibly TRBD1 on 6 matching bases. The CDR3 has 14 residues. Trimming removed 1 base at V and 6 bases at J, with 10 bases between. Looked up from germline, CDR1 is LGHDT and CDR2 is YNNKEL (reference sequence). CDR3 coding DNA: TGTGCCAGCAGCCAAGGACAGGCCTCCAATGAGCAGTTCTTC. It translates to CASSQGQASNEQFF.

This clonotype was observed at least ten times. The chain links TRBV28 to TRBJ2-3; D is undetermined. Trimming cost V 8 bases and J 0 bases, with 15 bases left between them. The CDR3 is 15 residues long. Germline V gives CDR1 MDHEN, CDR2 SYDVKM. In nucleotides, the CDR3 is TGTGCCAGCGGTCCCGCAGGAACTAGCACAGATACGCAGTATTTT. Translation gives CASGPAGTSTDTQYF.

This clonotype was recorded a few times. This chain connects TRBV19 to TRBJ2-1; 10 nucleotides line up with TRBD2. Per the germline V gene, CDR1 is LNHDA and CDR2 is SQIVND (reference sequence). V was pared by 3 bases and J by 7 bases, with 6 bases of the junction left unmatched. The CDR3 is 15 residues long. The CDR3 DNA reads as TGTGCCAGTAGTATCCAAAGCGGGGGGGCGAATGAGCAGTTCTTC. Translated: CASSIQSGGANEQFF.

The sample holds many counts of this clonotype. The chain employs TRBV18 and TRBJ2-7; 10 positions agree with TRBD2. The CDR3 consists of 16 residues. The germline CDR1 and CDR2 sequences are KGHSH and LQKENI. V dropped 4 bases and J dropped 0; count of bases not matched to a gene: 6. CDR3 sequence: CASSRILAGSSYEQYF. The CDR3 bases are TGTGCCAGCTCACGGATACTAGCGGGGAGCTCCTACGAGCAGTACTTC. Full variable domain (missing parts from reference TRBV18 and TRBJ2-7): NAGVMQNPRHLVRRRGQEARLRCSPMKGHSHVYWYRQLPEEGLKFMVYLQKENIIDESGMPKERFSAEFPKEGPSILRIQQVVRGDSAAYFCASSRILAGSSYEQYFGPGTRLTVT.

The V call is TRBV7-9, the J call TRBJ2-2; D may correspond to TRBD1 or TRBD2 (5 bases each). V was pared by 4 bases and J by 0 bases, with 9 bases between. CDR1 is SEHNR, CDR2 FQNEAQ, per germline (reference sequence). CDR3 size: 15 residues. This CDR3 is CASSSRDANTGELFF. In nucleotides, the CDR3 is TGTGCCAGCAGCTCCCGGGACGCGAACACCGGGGAGCTGTTTTTT.

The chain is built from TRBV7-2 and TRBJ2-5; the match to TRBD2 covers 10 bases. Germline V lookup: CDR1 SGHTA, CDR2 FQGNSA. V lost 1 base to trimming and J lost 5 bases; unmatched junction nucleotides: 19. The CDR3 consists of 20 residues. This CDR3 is CASSLERRGYLAGAWETQYF. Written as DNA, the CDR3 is TGTGCCAGCAGCTTAGAACGCAGGGGCTATCTAGCGGGAGCATGGGAGACCCAGTACTTC.

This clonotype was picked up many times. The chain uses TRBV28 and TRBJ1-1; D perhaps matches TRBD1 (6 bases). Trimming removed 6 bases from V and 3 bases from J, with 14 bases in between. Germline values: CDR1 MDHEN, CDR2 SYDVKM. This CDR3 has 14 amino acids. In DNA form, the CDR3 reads TGTGCCAGCAGGCGACAGGTAAAACACACTGAAGCTTTCTTT. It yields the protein CASRRQVKHTEAFF.

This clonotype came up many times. DNA for the CDR3: TGTGCCAGCAGTGGTACAGGGAGGGCAAAGACCCAGTACTTC. This translates into CASSGTGRAKTQYF. The gene calls are TRBV6-1 and TRBJ2-5; a possible D gene is TRBD2 (7 bases). CDR3 length equals 14 residues. Per the germline V gene, CDR1 is MNHNS and CDR2 is SASEGT. V gave up 4 bases and J gave up 6 bases, with 15 bases separating them.

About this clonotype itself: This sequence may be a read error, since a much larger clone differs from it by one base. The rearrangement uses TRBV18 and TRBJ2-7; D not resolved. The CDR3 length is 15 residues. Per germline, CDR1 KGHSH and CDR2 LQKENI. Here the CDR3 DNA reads TGTGCCAGCTCACCACAAAGGCAGAATTCCTACGAGCAGTGCTTC. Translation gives CASSPQRQNSYEQCF.

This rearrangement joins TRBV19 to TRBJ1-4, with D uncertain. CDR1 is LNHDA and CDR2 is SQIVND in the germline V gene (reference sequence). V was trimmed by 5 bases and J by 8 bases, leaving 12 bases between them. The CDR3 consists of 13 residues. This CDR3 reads CASSLSGLEKLFF. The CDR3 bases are TGTGCCAGTAGTTTATCGGGCCTCGAAAAACTGTTTTTT.

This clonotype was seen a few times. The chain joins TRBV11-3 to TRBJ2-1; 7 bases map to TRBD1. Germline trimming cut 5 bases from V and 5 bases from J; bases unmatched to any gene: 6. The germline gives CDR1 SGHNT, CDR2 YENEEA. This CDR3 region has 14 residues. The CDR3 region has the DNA TGTGCCAGCAGCCAGGACAGGAGAGACAATGAGCAGTTCTTC. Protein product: CASSQDRRDNEQFF.

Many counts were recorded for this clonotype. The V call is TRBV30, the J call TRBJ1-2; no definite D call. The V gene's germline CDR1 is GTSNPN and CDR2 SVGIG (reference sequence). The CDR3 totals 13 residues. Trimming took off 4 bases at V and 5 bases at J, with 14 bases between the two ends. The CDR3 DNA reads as TGTGCCTGGACTATAGTGGGGATTTATGGCTACACCTTC. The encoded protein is CAWTIVGIYGYTF.

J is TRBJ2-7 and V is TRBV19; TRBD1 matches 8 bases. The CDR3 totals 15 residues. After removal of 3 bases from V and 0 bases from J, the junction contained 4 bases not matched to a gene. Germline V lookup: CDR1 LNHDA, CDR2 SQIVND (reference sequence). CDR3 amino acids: CASSMGQVSSYEQYF. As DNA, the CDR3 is TGTGCCAGTAGTATGGGACAGGTCAGCTCCTACGAGCAGTACTTC. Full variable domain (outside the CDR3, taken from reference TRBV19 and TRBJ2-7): DGGITQSPKYLFRKEGQNVTLSCEQNLNHDAMYWYRQDPGQGLRLIYYSQIVNDFQKGDIAEGYSVSREKKESFPLTVTSAQKNPTAFYLCASSMGQVSSYEQYFGPGTRLTVT.